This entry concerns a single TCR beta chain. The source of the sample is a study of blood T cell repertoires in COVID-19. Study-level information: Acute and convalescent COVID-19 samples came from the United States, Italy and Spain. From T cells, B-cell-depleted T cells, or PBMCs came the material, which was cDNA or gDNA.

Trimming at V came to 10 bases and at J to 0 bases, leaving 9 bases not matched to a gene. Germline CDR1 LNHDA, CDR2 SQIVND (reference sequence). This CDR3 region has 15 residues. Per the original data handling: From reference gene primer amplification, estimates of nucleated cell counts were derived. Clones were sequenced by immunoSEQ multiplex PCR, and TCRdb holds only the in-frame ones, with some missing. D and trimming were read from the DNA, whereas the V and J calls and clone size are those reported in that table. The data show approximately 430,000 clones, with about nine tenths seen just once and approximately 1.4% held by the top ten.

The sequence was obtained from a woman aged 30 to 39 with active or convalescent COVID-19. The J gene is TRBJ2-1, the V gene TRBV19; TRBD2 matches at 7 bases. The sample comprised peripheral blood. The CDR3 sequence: CATSESSGSYNEQFF. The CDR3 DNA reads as TGTGCCACCTCTGAGTCTAGCGGCTCCTACAATGAGCAGTTCTTC.